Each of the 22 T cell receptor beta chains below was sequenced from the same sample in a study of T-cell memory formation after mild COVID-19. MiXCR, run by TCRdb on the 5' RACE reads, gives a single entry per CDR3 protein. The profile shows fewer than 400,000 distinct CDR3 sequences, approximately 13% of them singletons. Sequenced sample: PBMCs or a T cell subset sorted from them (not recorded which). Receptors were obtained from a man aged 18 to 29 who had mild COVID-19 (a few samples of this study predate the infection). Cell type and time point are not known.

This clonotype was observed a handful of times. CDR3: CASSYSGQGWGGYTF. The CDR3 coding sequence is TGTGCCAGCAGTTACTCGGGACAGGGGTGGGGCGGCTACACCTTC. The chain combines TRBV6-5 with TRBJ1-2; 10 bases agree with TRBD1. Per the germline V gene, CDR1 is MNHEY and CDR2 is SVGAGI. The junction had 6 bases not matched to a gene; V was cut back by 0 bases and J by 8 bases. This CDR3 is 15 amino acids long.

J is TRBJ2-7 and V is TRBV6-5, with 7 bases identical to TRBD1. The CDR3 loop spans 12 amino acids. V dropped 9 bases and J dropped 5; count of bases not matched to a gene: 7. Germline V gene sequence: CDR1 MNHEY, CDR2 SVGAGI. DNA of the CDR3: TGTGCCAGTGGGTACAGGGGCCACGAGCAGTACGTC. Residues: CASGYRGHEQYV.

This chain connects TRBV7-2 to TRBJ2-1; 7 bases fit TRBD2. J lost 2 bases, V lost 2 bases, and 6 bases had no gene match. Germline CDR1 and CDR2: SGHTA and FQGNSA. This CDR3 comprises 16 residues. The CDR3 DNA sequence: TGTGCCAGCAGCTTATTCAGCGGGGCCCCCTACAATGAGCAGTTCTTC. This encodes CASSLFSGAPYNEQFF.

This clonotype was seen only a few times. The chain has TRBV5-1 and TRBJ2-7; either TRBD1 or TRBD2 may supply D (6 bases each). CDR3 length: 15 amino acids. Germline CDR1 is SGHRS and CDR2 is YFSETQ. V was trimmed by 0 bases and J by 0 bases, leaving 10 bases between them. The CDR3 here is CASSLAGADSYEQYF. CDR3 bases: TGCGCCAGCAGCTTGGCGGGGGCGGACTCCTACGAGCAGTACTTC.

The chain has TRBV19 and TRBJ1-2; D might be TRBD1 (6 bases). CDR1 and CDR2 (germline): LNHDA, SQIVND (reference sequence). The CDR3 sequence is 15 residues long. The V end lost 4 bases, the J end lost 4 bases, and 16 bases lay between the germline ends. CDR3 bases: TGTGCCAGTAGTACAAGGACAGAGAGGAGCTATGGCTACACCTTC. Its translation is CASSTRTERSYGYTF.

CDR3 DNA: TGTGCCAGCAGTTGGTCCGAAAACATTCAGTACTTC. It encodes CASSWSENIQYF. The chain carries TRBV25-1 and TRBJ2-4; no clear D. V lost 5 bases to trimming and J lost 5 bases, with 7 bases between them. The CDR3 sequence is 12 residues long. Germline assignment: CDR1 MGHDK and CDR2 SYGVNS.

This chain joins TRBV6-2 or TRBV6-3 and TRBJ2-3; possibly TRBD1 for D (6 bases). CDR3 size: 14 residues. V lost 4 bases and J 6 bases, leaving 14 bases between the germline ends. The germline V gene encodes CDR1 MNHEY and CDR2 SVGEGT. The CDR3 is CASSSGQSPDTQYF. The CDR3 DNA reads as TGTGCCAGCAGTTCTGGACAGTCCCCGGATACGCAGTATTTT.

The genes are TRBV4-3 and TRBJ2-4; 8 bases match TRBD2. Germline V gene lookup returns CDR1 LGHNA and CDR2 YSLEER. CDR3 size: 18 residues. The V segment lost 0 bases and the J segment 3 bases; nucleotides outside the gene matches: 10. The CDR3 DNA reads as TGCGCCAGCAGCCAAGATTTTCGGACTAGCTATGGCAAAAACATTCAGTACTTC. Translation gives CASSQDFRTSYGKNIQYF.

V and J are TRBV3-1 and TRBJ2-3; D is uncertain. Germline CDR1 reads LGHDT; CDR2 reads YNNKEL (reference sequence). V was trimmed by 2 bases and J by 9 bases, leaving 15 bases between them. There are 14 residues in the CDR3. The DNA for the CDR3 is TGTGCCAGCAGCCAAATACAGCTGAAAGACACGCAGTATTTT. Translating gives CASSQIQLKDTQYF.

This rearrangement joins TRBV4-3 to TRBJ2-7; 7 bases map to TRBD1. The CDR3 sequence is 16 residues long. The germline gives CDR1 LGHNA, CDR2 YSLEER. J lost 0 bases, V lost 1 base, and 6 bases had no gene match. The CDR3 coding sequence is TGCGCCAGCAGCCAAGGACAGGGATTGGGCTCCTACGAGCAGTACGTC. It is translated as CASSQGQGLGSYEQYV.

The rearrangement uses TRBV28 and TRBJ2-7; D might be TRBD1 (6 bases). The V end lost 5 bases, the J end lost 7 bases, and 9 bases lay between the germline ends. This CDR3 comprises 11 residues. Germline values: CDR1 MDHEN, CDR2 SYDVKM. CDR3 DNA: TGTGCCAGCAGTCGGCAGGGGGAGCAGTACGTC. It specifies CASSRQGEQYV.

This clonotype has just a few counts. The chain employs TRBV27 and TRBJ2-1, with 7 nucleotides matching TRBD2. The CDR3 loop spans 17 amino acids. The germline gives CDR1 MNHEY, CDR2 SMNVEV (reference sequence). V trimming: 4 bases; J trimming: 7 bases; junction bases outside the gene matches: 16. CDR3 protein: CASSSLSGAREGNEQFF. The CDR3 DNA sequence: TGTGCCAGCAGTTCCCTCAGTGGGGCCAGGGAGGGTAATGAGCAGTTCTTC.

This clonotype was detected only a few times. The DNA for the CDR3 is TGTGCCAGTAGTAACAGGGGGAGGCAGCCCCAGCATTTT. Amino acids: CASSNRGRQPQHF. This sequence joins TRBV19 and TRBJ1-5, with 8 positions matching TRBD1. CDR3 length: 13 residues. Looked up from germline, CDR1 is LNHDA and CDR2 is SQIVND (reference sequence). Trimming cost V 4 bases and J 7 bases; bases outside gene matches: 3.

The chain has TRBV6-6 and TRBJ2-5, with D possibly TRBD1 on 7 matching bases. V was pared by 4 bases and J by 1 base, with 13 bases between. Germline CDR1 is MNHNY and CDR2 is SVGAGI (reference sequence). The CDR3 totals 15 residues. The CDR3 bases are TGTGCCAGCAGTTGGAGGGGGACAGCCCAAGAGACCCAGTACTTC. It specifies CASSWRGTAQETQYF.

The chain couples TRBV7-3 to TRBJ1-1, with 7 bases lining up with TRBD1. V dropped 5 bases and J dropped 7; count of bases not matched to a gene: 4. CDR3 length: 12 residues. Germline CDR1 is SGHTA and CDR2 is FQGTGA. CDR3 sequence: CASSVPGGEAFF. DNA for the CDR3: TGTGCCAGCAGCGTTCCAGGGGGTGAAGCTTTCTTT.

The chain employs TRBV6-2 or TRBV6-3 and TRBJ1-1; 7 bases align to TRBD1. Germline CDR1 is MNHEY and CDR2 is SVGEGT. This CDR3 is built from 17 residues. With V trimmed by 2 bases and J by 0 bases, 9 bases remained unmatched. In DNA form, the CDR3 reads TGTGCCAGCAGTTACGCCCTCGGACAGGCGGTGAACACTGAAGCTTTCTTT. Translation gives CASSYALGQAVNTEAFF.

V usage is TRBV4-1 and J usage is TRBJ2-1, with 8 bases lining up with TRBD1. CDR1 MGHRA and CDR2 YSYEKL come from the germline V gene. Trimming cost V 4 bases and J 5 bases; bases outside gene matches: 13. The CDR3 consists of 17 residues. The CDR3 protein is CASSRIIRDRRHNEQFF. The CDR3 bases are TGCGCCAGCAGCCGAATCATCCGGGACAGGCGACACAATGAGCAGTTCTTC.

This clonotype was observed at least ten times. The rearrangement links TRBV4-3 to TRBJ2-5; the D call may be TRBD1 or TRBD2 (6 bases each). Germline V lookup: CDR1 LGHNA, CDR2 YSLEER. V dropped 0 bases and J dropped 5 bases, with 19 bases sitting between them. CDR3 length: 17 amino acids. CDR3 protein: CASSQEYLVGGWETQYF. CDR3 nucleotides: TGCGCCAGCAGCCAAGAGTACTTAGTGGGGGGCTGGGAGACCCAGTACTTC.

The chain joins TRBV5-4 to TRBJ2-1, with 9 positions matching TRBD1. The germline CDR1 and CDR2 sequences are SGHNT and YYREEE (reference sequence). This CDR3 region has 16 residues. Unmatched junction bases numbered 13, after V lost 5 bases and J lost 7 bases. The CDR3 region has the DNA TGTGCCAGCAGTTCCCCCTCACAGGGGGCGCGGAATGAGCAGTTCTTC. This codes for CASSSPSQGARNEQFF.

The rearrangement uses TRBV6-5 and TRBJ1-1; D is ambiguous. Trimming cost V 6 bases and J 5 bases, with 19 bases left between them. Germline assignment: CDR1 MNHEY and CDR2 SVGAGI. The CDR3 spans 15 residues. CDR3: CASRSQRVGGTEAFF. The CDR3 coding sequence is TGTGCCAGCAGGTCACAGAGGGTAGGCGGGACTGAAGCTTTCTTT.

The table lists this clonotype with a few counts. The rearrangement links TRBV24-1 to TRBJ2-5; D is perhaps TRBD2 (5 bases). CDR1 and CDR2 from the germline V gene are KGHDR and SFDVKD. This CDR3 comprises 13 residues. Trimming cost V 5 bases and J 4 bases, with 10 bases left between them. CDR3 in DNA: TGTGCCACCAGTGTTGGAGGTCGAGAGACCCAGTACTTC. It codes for CATSVGGRETQYF.

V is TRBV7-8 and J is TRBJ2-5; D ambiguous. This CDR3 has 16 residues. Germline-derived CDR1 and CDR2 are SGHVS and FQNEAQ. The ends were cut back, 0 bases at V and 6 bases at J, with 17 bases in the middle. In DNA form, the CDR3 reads TGTGCCAGCAGCTTAGCTCTCGGCCCCGAGGTTAAGACCCAGTACTTC. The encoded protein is CASSLALGPEVKTQYF.